Below are 15 T cell receptor beta chains sequenced from a single sample in a study of T cells in localized non-small cell lung cancer. Profiling relied on immunoSEQ multiplex PCR, and the TCRdb table lists in-frame clones only, not all of them. The sample holds 16,000 or so clones, around 89% seen once. The material sequenced was peripheral blood, taken before any cancer treatment. These receptor sequences come from a male donor aged 60 or older with stage II squamous cell lung carcinoma.

This chain connects TRBV2 to TRBJ1-5, with TRBD1 matching over 9 bases. Germline loops: CDR1 SNHLY, CDR2 FYNNEI. This CDR3 contains 16 residues. J lost 7 bases, V lost 5 bases, and 12 bases had no gene match. The CDR3, as DNA: TGTGCCAGCAGTCGATTACAGGGGGCGGATGGGCAGCCCCAGCATTTT. This gives the protein CASSRLQGADGQPQHF.

The chain combines TRBV7-9 with TRBJ2-5; tentative D call: TRBD1 (7 bases). CDR1 SEHNR and CDR2 FQNEAQ come from the germline V gene (reference sequence). V was shortened by 5 bases and J by 4 bases, with 29 bases between the two germline ends. The CDR3 runs to 19 residues. Here the CDR3 DNA reads TGTGCCAGCAGCGGGGCGAGACAGGGTATCGGGGGTCCGGGAGAGACCCAGTACTTC. Amino acids: CASSGARQGIGGPGETQYF.

In nucleotides, the CDR3 is TGTGCCAGCTCACCAGAGATGACCTACAATGAGCAGTTCTTC. Translation gives CASSPEMTYNEQFF. This sequence joins TRBV18 and TRBJ2-1; D is ambiguous. The V end was cut by 2 bases, the J end by 2 bases, with 7 bases between. Germline lookup yields CDR1 KGHSH and CDR2 LQKENI. This CDR3 is 14 amino acids long.

The rearrangement joins TRBV6-4 to TRBJ1-5; D remains unclear. Trimming took off 8 bases at V and 3 bases at J, with 26 bases between the two ends. Germline CDR1 is MRHNA and CDR2 is SNTAGT. This CDR3 region has 18 residues. The CDR3 loop reads CASLKRLNAGELNQPQHF. In nucleotides, the CDR3 is TGTGCCAGCCTAAAAAGATTAAACGCAGGAGAGCTCAATCAGCCCCAGCATTTT.

The table lists this clone with a count of one. This chain connects TRBV6-1 to TRBJ2-1, with 7 bases identical to TRBD2. CDR3 length: 14 residues. Trimming at V came to 3 bases and at J to 10 bases, leaving 9 bases not matched to a gene. Germline V gene sequence: CDR1 MNHNS, CDR2 SASEGT. The DNA for the CDR3 is TGTGCCAGCAGTGAGCGGCGGGAGCTTTGGGAGCAGTTCTTC. The encoded protein is CASSERRELWEQFF.

The V and J genes are TRBV20-1 and TRBJ1-1; weak D call: TRBD1 (5 bases). The germline gives CDR1 DFQATT, CDR2 SNEGSKA (reference sequence). CDR3 size: 11 residues. Trimming took 6 bases from V and 2 from J, leaving 7 bases between them. The DNA for the CDR3 is TGCAGTGCCCGGGACAACACTGAAGCTTTCTTT. Protein: CSARDNTEAFF.

The J gene is TRBJ2-1, the V gene TRBV11-2; the D gene is possibly TRBD2 (6 bases). The CDR3 length is 16 residues. Germline-derived CDR1 and CDR2 are SGHAT and FQNNGV. Deletions cut 0 bases from V and 3 bases from J, with 12 bases between. DNA of the CDR3: TGTGCCAGCAGCTTAGATCACGGGGGTTACTACAATGAGCAGTTCTTC. Residues: CASSLDHGGYYNEQFF.

The chain uses TRBV27 and TRBJ2-2; no reliable D call. Looked up from germline, CDR1 is MNHEY and CDR2 is SMNVEV (reference sequence). This CDR3 region has 14 residues. Trimming left V 2 bases short and J 5 bases short, with 9 bases between. The CDR3 loop reads CASSLGVGTGELFF. The CDR3 DNA reads as TGTGCCAGCAGTTTAGGGGTGGGAACCGGGGAGCTGTTTTTT.

The V and J genes are TRBV2 and TRBJ2-1; 8 bases are a match to TRBD2. The CDR3 has 15 residues. CDR1 SNHLY and CDR2 FYNNEI come from the germline V gene. The J segment lost 6 bases and the V segment lost 7 bases, leaving 11 bases of the junction unmatched. Here the CDR3 DNA reads TGTGCCAGCAAAGTGGCGGGGACTAGACTCAATGAGCAGTTCTTC. Amino acids: CASKVAGTRLNEQFF.

This clone appeared a single time. The chain employs TRBV19 and TRBJ2-4; 7 nucleotides line up with TRBD2. J gave up 0 bases and V 3 bases, and 17 bases lay outside the gene matches. CDR1 and CDR2 from the germline V gene are LNHDA and SQIVND (reference sequence). The CDR3 has 20 amino acids. CDR3 sequence: CASSMGTGGQPSLAKNIQYF. CDR3 sequence (DNA): TGTGCCAGTAGTATGGGAACGGGAGGCCAACCATCCCTAGCCAAAAACATTCAGTACTTC.

This chain uses TRBV28 with TRBJ1-1; tentative D call: TRBD1 (6 bases). Trimming cost V 6 bases and J 1 base, with 15 bases left between them. Germline V gives CDR1 MDHEN, CDR2 SYDVKM. CDR3 length equals 15 residues. The chain's CDR3 is CASRGTPPWNTEAFF. CDR3 bases: TGTGCCAGCAGGGGGACACCACCGTGGAACACTGAAGCTTTCTTT.

This chain connects TRBV7-2 to TRBJ2-2, with 8 bases lining up with TRBD2. The CDR3 spans 16 residues. Germline CDR1 reads SGHTA; CDR2 reads FQGNSA. Germline trimming cut 6 bases from V and 5 bases from J; bases unmatched to any gene: 11. In nucleotides, the CDR3 is TGTGCCAGCAGTTTACGAGCGGGAGATCGTACCGGGGAGCTGTTTTTT. Encoded protein: CASSLRAGDRTGELFF.

The count of this clone is one. This chain links TRBV9 with TRBJ2-3, with 10 bases matching TRBD2. Germline V gene sequence: CDR1 SGDLS, CDR2 YYNGEE. V lost 5 bases and J lost 4; bases outside the gene matches: 7. This CDR3 is built from 15 residues. Here the CDR3 DNA reads TGTGCCAGCAGTCCAAGCGGGAGGGGTGCAGATACGCAGTATTTT. This sequence encodes CASSPSGRGADTQYF.

V is TRBV2 and J is TRBJ2-7; no firm D call. The CDR3 has 11 residues. V lost 5 bases to trimming and J lost 9 bases, with 11 bases between them. Germline CDR1 and CDR2: SNHLY and FYNNEI. The CDR3 DNA is TGTGCCAGCAGTCCGGACCGAGGGCAGTACTTC. This translates into CASSPDRGQYF.

J is TRBJ2-2 and V is TRBV2, with 7 nucleotides matching TRBD2. Germline V gene sequence: CDR1 SNHLY, CDR2 FYNNEI. This CDR3 is built from 14 residues. Unmatched junction bases numbered 8, after V lost 8 bases and J lost 5 bases. CDR3 sequence (DNA): TGTGCCAGCCGCTGGCAGGGAGGGACCGGGGAGCTGTTTTTT. It is translated as CASRWQGGTGELFF. The complete variable domain, with remaining parts taken from reference TRBV2 and TRBJ2-2, reads EPEVTQTPSHQVTQMGQEVILRCVPISNHLYFYWYRQILGQKVEFLVSFYNNEISEKSEIFDDQFSVERPDGSNFTLKIRSTKLEDSAMYFCASRWQGGTGELFFGEGSRLTVL.